The present T cell receptor (beta chain) was sequenced within a study of blood T cell repertoires in COVID-19. Study as a whole: COVID-19 samples from acute and convalescent phases originated in the United States, Italy and Spain. PBMCs, B-cell-depleted T cells, or T cells were the source of the cDNA or gDNA that made up the material.

As handled by the study authors: Estimated nucleated cell counts came from reference gene primer amplification. Method: immunoSEQ multiplex PCR; TCRdb's copy keeps in-frame clones and lacks some. The V and J calls and the clone size are those of that table, but D and trimming were determined from the DNA. This repertoire shows about 220,000 clones, 70% to 90% found once; its top ten account for 13%. The table lists this clone with a few counts. The sample was peripheral blood. The source is a human donor in a cohort sampled during active COVID-19.

This CDR3 reads CASRLDRGEQYF. CDR3 DNA sequence: TGCGCCAGCAGGTTGGACAGGGGGGAGCAGTACTTC. The chain uses TRBV4-1 and TRBJ2-7, with 10 bases identical to TRBD1. This CDR3 is 12 amino acids long. Looked up from germline, CDR1 is MGHRA and CDR2 is YSYEKL. The junction had 3 bases not matched to a gene; V was cut back by 6 bases and J by 7 bases.